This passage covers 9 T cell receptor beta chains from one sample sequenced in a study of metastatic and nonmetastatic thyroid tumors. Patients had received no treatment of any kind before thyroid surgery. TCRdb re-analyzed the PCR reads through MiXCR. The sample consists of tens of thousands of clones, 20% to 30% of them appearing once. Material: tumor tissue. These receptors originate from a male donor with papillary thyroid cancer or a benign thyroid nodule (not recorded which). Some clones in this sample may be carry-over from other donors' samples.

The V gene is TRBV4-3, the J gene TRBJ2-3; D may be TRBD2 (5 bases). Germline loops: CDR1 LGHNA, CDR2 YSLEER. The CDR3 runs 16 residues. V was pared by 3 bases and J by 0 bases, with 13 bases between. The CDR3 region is CASSQGVAPSTDTQYF. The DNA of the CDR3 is TGCGCCAGCAGCCAGGGAGTGGCCCCGAGCACAGATACGCAGTATTTT.

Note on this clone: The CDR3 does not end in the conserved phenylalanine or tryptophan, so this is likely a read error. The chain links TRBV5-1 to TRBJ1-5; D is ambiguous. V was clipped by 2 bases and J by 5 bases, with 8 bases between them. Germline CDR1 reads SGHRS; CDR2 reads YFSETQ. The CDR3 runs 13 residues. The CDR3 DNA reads TGCGCCAGCAGCTTAGCCGAGTATCAGCCCCAGCATTTG. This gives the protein CASSLAEYQPQHL.

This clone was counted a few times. CDR3 nucleotide sequence: TGTGCCAGCAGTTACTCTAGCTCTTACAATGAGCAGTTCTTC. This sequence encodes CASSYSSSYNEQFF. The V gene is TRBV6-2 or TRBV6-3, the J gene TRBJ2-1; D not certain. This CDR3 has 14 amino acids. CDR1 MNHEY and CDR2 SVGEGT come from the germline V gene. The V and J ends lost 0 bases and 4 bases respectively, with 7 bases between them.

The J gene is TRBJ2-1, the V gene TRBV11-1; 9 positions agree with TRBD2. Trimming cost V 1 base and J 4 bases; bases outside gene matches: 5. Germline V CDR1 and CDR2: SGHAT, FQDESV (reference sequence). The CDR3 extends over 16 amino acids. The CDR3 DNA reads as TGTGCCAGCAGCTTAGGGTTAGCGGGAGATTACAATGAGCAGTTCTTC. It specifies CASSLGLAGDYNEQFF.

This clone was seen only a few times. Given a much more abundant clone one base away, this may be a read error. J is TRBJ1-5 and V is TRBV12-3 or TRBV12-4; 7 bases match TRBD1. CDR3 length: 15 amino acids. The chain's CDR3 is CAGSFETGLNQPQHF. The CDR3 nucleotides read TGTGCCGGCAGTTTCGAGACAGGGCTTAATCAGCCCCAGCATTTT.

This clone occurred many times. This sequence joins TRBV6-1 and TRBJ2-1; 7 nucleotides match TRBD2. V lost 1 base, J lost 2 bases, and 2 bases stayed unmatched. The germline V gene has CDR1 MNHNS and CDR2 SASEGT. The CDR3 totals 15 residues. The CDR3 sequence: CASSEGGGTYNEQFF. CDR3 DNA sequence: TGTGCCAGCAGTGAAGGGGGGGGAACCTACAATGAGCAGTTCTTC.

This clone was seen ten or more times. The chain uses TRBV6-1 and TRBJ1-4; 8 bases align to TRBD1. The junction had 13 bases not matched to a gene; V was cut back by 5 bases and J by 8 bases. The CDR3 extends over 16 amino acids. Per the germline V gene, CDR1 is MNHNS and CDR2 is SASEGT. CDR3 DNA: TGTGCCAGCAGTCAAGGAATGACAGGGGTTCGAGAAAAACTGTTTTTT. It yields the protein CASSQGMTGVREKLFF.

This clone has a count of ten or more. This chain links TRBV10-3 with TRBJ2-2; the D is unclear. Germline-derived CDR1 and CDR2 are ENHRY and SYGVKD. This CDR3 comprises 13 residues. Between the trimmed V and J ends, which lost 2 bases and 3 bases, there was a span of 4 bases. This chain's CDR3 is CAISERDTGELFF. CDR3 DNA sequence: TGTGCCATCAGTGAGCGGGACACCGGGGAGCTGTTTTTT.

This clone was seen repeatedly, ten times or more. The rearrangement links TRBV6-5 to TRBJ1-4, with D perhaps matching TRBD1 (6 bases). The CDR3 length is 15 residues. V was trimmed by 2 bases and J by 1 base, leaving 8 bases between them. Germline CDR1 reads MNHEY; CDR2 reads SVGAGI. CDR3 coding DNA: TGTGCCAGCAGTTACACGACAGGAACTAATGAAAAACTGTTTTTT. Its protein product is CASSYTTGTNEKLFF.